This note documents a single T cell receptor (beta chain) sequence. Original data processing: Scientists estimated how many nucleated cells there were by amplifying reference gene primers. Using immunoSEQ multiplex PCR, the repertoire was profiled, and TCRdb retains in-frame clones only, with some absent. For V, J and clone size, that table is used; D and trimming come from the DNA. The sample includes roughly 220,000 clones, approximately 78% of them seen just once. The data were taken from a study of blood T cell repertoires in COVID-19. Overall study: Material from acute and convalescent COVID-19 was sourced from the United States, Italy and Spain. Nucleic acid was either cDNA or gDNA, and it came from T cells, B-cell-depleted T cells, or PBMCs.

The Seattle site enrolled patients during active infection and followed them longitudinally. The source is a woman of 80 years or more with COVID-19, enrolled during active disease. Sequencing was carried out using peripheral blood.

CDR3 sequence reads: CTPLTSGGTYTGELFF. Written as DNA, the CDR3 is TGTACACCCTTGACTTCAGGGGGCACCTACACCGGGGAGCTGTTTTTT. This chain links TRBV10-3 with TRBJ2-2, with 8 nucleotides matching TRBD1. This CDR3 comprises 16 residues. The germline V gene has CDR1 ENHRY and CDR2 SYGVKD.